This T cell receptor beta chain appears in the sequencing data of a study of cytomegalovirus exposure and HLA in healthy donors. Study observations and caveats: TCR beta chains associated with HLA were, in a later analysis, more clonally expanded than equally common others. Presence/absence analyses assumed roughly uniform sequencing depth across donors.

With respect to this clone: Its matching antigen is unknown.

The PCR ran on 60 Vbeta and 13 Jbeta primers. TCRdb's table, derived via immunoSEQ multiplex PCR, lists solely in-frame clones and lacks some. Seen here are about 170,000 clones, 65% to 85% observed once, and the top ten hold around 7%. This TCR was sampled from a man aged 35 to 55 in good health and CMV-seropositive. Sequencing was carried out using PBMCs.

CDR3 in amino acids: CASSLTSQGAGELFF. CDR3 nucleotides: TGTGCCAGTAGTTTAACCTCGCAGGGGGCCGGGGAGCTGTTTTTT. This chain links TRBV19 with TRBJ2-2, with 7 bases fitting TRBD1. CDR1 and CDR2 from the germline V gene are LNHDA and SQIVND (reference sequence). The CDR3 consists of 15 residues. V shed 5 bases and J 6 bases; nucleotides not matched to a gene: 9.